This record covers a single TCR beta chain. Its cognate antigen is unknown. The data stem from a study of shared clonotypes between healthy human individuals. Whole-study results and caveats: What rarefaction showed was incomplete sorted-subset sequencing despite large depth.

Generated by immunoSEQ multiplex PCR, the TCRdb table keeps only in-frame clones and is missing some. Of 800,000 to 1,200,000 clones detected, roughly 74% appear once; the ten largest clones hold roughly 0.56%. Sequencing was carried out using memory CD4+ T cells from PBMCs. Subset of the sample: CD45RA-negative fraction. The TCR sequence derives from a man aged 18 to 30 in good health. Some clones in this sample may be carry-over from other donors' samples.

Here the CDR3 reads CASSEFKGGLGDTQYF. The CDR3 DNA is TGTGCCAGCAGTGAGTTTAAGGGCGGCCTCGGAGATACGCAGTATTTT. The chain carries TRBV2 and TRBJ2-3; D ambiguous. The CDR3 has 16 residues. V lost 3 bases and J lost 5, with 18 bases in between. Germline-derived CDR1 and CDR2 are SNHLY and FYNNEI. The full variable domain, in which reference TRBV2 and TRBJ2-3 provide the parts outside the CDR3, is EPEVTQTPSHQVTQMGQEVILRCVPISNHLYFYWYRQILGQKVEFLVSFYNNEISEKSEIFDDQFSVERPDGSNFTLKIRSTKLEDSAMYFCASSEFKGGLGDTQYFGPGTRLTVL.